The present T cell receptor (beta chain) was sequenced within a study of blood T cell repertoires in COVID-19. About the research overall: Italy, Spain and the United States were the sources of the convalescent and acute COVID-19 samples. The cDNA or gDNA used as material had been derived from T cells, B-cell-depleted T cells, or PBMCs.

Looked up from germline, CDR1 is WSHSY and CDR2 is SAAADI. The CDR3 has 16 amino acids. J lost 1 base, V lost 6 bases, and 8 bases had no gene match. In the original processing: Researchers report that nucleated cell counts were estimated from reference gene primer amplification. The data were produced by immunoSEQ multiplex PCR, yet TCRdb's version contains in-frame clones alone and is incomplete. D and trimming were read from the DNA, whereas the V and J calls and clone size are those reported in that table. Of roughly 300,000 clones in the sample, 65% to 90% were seen once. The sequence derives from a woman aged 55 to 70 with active or convalescent COVID-19. Sequenced sample: peripheral blood. This chain joins TRBV10-2 and TRBJ1-5; TRBD1 matches at 8 bases. This CDR3 reads CASRTGAEESNQPQHF. The CDR3 coding sequence is TGCGCCAGCAGGACAGGGGCGGAGGAAAGCAATCAGCCCCAGCATTTT.